This passage covers 7 T cell receptor beta chains from one sample sequenced in a study of cytomegalovirus exposure and HLA in healthy donors. PCR primers comprised 60 Vbeta and 13 Jbeta primers. The protocol was immunoSEQ multiplex PCR, while the TCRdb copy is restricted to in-frame clones and leaves out a portion. This sample yields about 140,000 clones, of which roughly four fifths are seen a single time; roughly an eighth belongs to the top ten. The sequencing sample was made of PBMCs. Source of these receptors: a human donor in good health.

Points on this clone: The same CDR3 can be traced to other DNA sequences in this sample. J is TRBJ2-3 and V is TRBV9; 13 positions agree with TRBD2. The J segment lost 3 bases and the V segment lost 4 bases, leaving 5 bases of the junction unmatched. Per germline, CDR1 SGDLS and CDR2 YYNGEE. The CDR3 sequence is 16 residues long. CDR3 region: CASSPRLAGGTDTQYF. In nucleotides, the CDR3 is TGTGCCAGCAGCCCGAGACTAGCGGGAGGAACAGATACGCAGTATTTT.

The rearrangement links TRBV2 to TRBJ2-1, with TRBD1 matching over 7 bases. With 8 bases clipped from V and 6 bases from J, the junction kept 4 bases outside the gene matches. This CDR3 spans 12 amino acids. The germline CDR1 and CDR2 sequences are SNHLY and FYNNEI. CDR3 region: CASGRQGNEQFF. DNA of the CDR3: TGTGCCAGCGGTAGACAGGGCAATGAGCAGTTCTTC. The full variable domain, with the rest looked up from reference TRBV2 and TRBJ2-1, is EPEVTQTPSHQVTQMGQEVILRCVPISNHLYFYWYRQILGQKVEFLVSFYNNEISEKSEIFDDQFSVERPDGSNFTLKIRSTKLEDSAMYFCASGRQGNEQFFGPGTRLTVL.

The chain uses TRBV5-1 and TRBJ2-3; 7 bases match TRBD1. CDR3 size: 16 residues. With V trimmed by 3 bases and J by 1 base, 8 bases remained unmatched. The germline V gene encodes CDR1 SGHRS and CDR2 YFSETQ. CDR3: CASSSQTGFGTDTQYF. The CDR3 DNA sequence: TGCGCCAGCAGCTCACAGACAGGGTTTGGCACAGATACGCAGTATTTT.

This rearrangement joins TRBV28 to TRBJ1-2; D uncertain. The germline gives CDR1 MDHEN, CDR2 SYDVKM. CDR3 size: 14 residues. With 2 bases removed from V and 2 bases from J, the gap between germline ends came to 9 bases. The CDR3 spells CASSLEGSNYGYTF. CDR3 sequence (DNA): TGTGCCAGCAGTTTAGAGGGAAGCAACTATGGCTACACCTTC.

This clone was observed a few times. The chain combines TRBV7-3 with TRBJ1-1; D unclear. Germline loops: CDR1 SGHTA, CDR2 FQGTGA. V lost 5 bases and J lost 0, with 7 bases in between. This CDR3 is built from 13 residues. The CDR3 DNA sequence: TGTGCCAGCAGCCGAACTGTGAACACTGAAGCTTTCTTT. This encodes CASSRTVNTEAFF.

CDR3 bases: TGTGCCAGCAGCCTAGCGGGACAGGGGGAAAGATACGAGCAGTACTTC. This sequence encodes CASSLAGQGERYEQYF. The genes are TRBV13 and TRBJ2-7; 11 bases are shared with TRBD1. Trimming took 5 bases from V and 4 from J; bases not matched to a gene: 10. Germline V gene lookup returns CDR1 PRHDT and CDR2 FYEKMQ (reference sequence). This CDR3 is 16 amino acids long.

The J gene is TRBJ2-6, the V gene TRBV19; D call uncertain. The CDR3 contains 16 residues. Trimming took 3 bases from V and 0 from J, leaving 9 bases between them. CDR1 and CDR2 from the germline V gene are LNHDA and SQIVND (reference sequence). CDR3 DNA sequence: TGTGCCAGTAGTATCCAGGCCCGCTCTGGGGCCAACGTCCTGACTTTC. Translated: CASSIQARSGANVLTF. The full variable domain, in which reference TRBV19 and TRBJ2-6 provide the parts outside the CDR3, is DGGITQSPKYLFRKEGQNVTLSCEQNLNHDAMYWYRQDPGQGLRLIYYSQIVNDFQKGDIAEGYSVSREKKESFPLTVTSAQKNPTAFYLCASSIQARSGANVLTFGAGSRLTVL.